Presented here are 2 T cell receptor beta chains from one specimen sequenced in a study of shared clonotypes between healthy human individuals. Clones were sequenced by immunoSEQ multiplex PCR, and TCRdb holds only the in-frame ones, with some missing. The sample consists of about 660,000 clones, approximately 74% of them appearing once. The sequencing sample was made of memory CD4+ T cells sorted from blood. Subset described: CD45RA-negative fraction. These receptors were obtained from a woman in her 30s in good health.

CDR3 coding DNA: TGTGCCAGCAGCTTGGTGGGAGCATCCTACGAGCAGTACTTC. Translating gives CASSLVGASYEQYF. The chain couples TRBV5-4 to TRBJ2-7; perhaps TRBD2 as D (5 bases). Trimming stripped 0 bases from V and 1 base from J, with 8 bases between. The CDR3 runs 14 residues. CDR1 and CDR2 from the germline V gene are SGHNT and YYREEE (reference sequence).

V gene TRBV19 combines with J gene TRBJ1-2; TRBD1 agrees at 8 bases. V lost 6 bases and J lost 2; bases outside the gene matches: 5. This CDR3 has 14 residues. The germline CDR1 and CDR2 sequences are LNHDA and SQIVND (reference sequence). The CDR3 region has the DNA TGTGCCAGTAGACCGGGACAGGAGAACTATGGCTACACCTTC. Encoded protein: CASRPGQENYGYTF.